This T cell receptor beta chain was sequenced for a study of blood T cells in healthy people across ages. Study-level information: The capture of about one barcoded beta molecule per two T cells was achieved by template switching. Findings of the study overall: Strong correlation linked observed beta diversity and percent naive T cells. When one million T cells were used, diversity estimates were thought to be underestimates.

Using a J-beta primer mix together with a sample-barcoded 5' primer, a second PCR was run for roughly 6 to 12 cycles. TCRdb used MiXCR to reprocess the 5' RACE reads, holding one entry per CDR3 protein. Of approximately 730,000 distinct CDR3 sequences in the sample, 53% are singletons; the top ten hold approximately 40%. Details on this clonotype: Its specificity is unknown.

Peripheral blood was drawn, around 9.5 milliliters per donor. CDR1 is DFQATT, CDR2 SNEGSKA, per germline (reference sequence). There are 14 residues in the CDR3. V was shortened by 0 bases and J by 5 bases, with 14 bases between the two germline ends. The TCR comes from an elderly man in good health. The chain combines TRBV20-1 with TRBJ2-7; tentative D call: TRBD1 (5 bases). Specimen: blood. Here the CDR3 DNA reads TGCAGTGCTAGAGATGGCAGGGTTGCGGACGAGCAGTACTTC. It translates to CSARDGRVADEQYF.